Shown below are 30 T cell receptor beta chains from a single sample sequenced in a study of OX40 agonist ivuxolimab in advanced cancers. Receptor libraries were prepared by the immunoSEQ multiplex PCR assay. Sourced from immuneACCESS, this table was stored by TCRdb with only in-frame sequences that have V and J called. A share of the clones is absent; for the studies checked, an unresolved V gene accounts for under half, and the remainder has no known explanation. This sample holds tens of thousands of clones; more than 80% were observed only once. The ten largest clones represent about 5.4% of the sample. The sample here was CD4+ or CD8+ T cells sorted from blood, taken in a trial of the OX40 agonist ivuxolimab. The origin of the receptors is an adult with an advanced solid tumor such as melanoma, head and neck, liver or kidney cancer.

CDR3 region: CASRRVKNNQPQHF. The DNA of the CDR3 is TGTGCCAGCAGGAGGGTGAAGAATAATCAGCCCCAGCATTTT. The chain carries TRBV27 and TRBJ1-5; D ambiguous. The V gene's germline CDR1 is MNHEY and CDR2 SMNVEV (reference sequence). Deletions cut 6 bases from V and 4 bases from J, with 13 bases between. The CDR3 extends over 14 amino acids.

This clone came up once. V usage is TRBV9 and J usage is TRBJ2-5; 9 nucleotides match TRBD2. V was pared by 0 bases and J by 2 bases, with 5 bases of the junction left unmatched. CDR1 is SGDLS, CDR2 YYNGEE, per germline. The CDR3 sequence is 16 residues long. CDR3 nucleotides: TGTGCCAGCAGCGTAGGGGTAGCGGGAGCACAAGAGACCCAGTACTTC. Encoded protein: CASSVGVAGAQETQYF.

CDR3 DNA: TGTGCCTGGAGTGTAGAATATCGACTAGCGGGAGCCTGGGAAACAGATACGCAGTATTTT. Encoded protein: CAWSVEYRLAGAWETDTQYF. The V call is TRBV30, the J call TRBJ2-3; 12 positions match TRBD2. Germline V gives CDR1 GTSNPN, CDR2 SVGIG (reference sequence). J gave up 3 bases and V 0 bases, and 16 bases lay outside the gene matches. The CDR3 consists of 20 residues.

CDR3 residues: CASSSRLAGVQETQYF. The CDR3 DNA reads TGTGCCAGCAGCTCACGACTAGCGGGAGTACAAGAGACCCAGTACTTC. This chain links TRBV9 with TRBJ2-5; TRBD2 aligns across 12 bases. The junction had 6 bases not matched to a gene; V was cut back by 4 bases and J by 2 bases. The germline CDR1 and CDR2 sequences are SGDLS and YYNGEE. This CDR3 is 16 amino acids long.

The genes are TRBV4-2 and TRBJ2-1; D remains unclear. This CDR3 is built from 15 residues. Trimming removed 0 bases at V and 8 bases at J, with 14 bases between. CDR1 is LGHNA and CDR2 is YNFKEQ in the germline V gene. CDR3 DNA: TGTGCCAGCAGCCAAGATGGATATGGGGATGATGAGCAGTTCTTC. It encodes CASSQDGYGDDEQFF.

This clone was recorded only once. This chain links TRBV28 with TRBJ2-7, with D perhaps matching TRBD1 or TRBD2 (5 bases each). V was pared by 5 bases and J by 6 bases, with 17 bases between. Looked up from germline, CDR1 is MDHEN and CDR2 is SYDVKM. The length of the CDR3 is 14 residues. CDR3 sequence reads: CASSPGTVVGEQYF. CDR3 coding DNA: TGTGCCAGCAGTCCCGGGACCGTAGTGGGCGAGCAGTACTTC.

V usage is TRBV4-1 and J usage is TRBJ2-7; 7 bases fit TRBD1. V was pared by 1 base and J by 2 bases, with 5 bases of the junction left unmatched. The germline CDR1 and CDR2 sequences are MGHRA and YSYEKL. The CDR3 is 15 residues long. CDR3 sequence reads: CASSQGERGPYEQYF. In DNA, the CDR3 is TGCGCCAGCAGCCAAGGGGAGAGGGGGCCCTACGAGCAGTACTTC.

The rearrangement uses TRBV7-3 and TRBJ2-3, with 9 bases lining up with TRBD2. Germline trimming cut 4 bases from V and 0 bases from J; bases unmatched to any gene: 2. Per the germline V gene, CDR1 is SGHTA and CDR2 is FQGTGA. The CDR3 totals 15 residues. CDR3: CASSYGLASTDTQYF. CDR3 nucleotides: TGTGCCAGCAGCTACGGACTAGCGAGCACAGATACGCAGTATTTT.

The gene calls are TRBV6-1 and TRBJ1-3, with TRBD1 identical over 9 bases. Germline-derived CDR1 and CDR2 are MNHNS and SASEGT. Germline trimming cut 7 bases from V and 4 bases from J; bases unmatched to any gene: 5. The CDR3 is 14 residues long. CDR3 DNA sequence: TGTGCCAGCACCGGGACAGGGTTAGGAAACACCATATATTTT. Its protein product is CASTGTGLGNTIYF.

The chain combines TRBV28 with TRBJ2-5; no firm D call. Germline V gene sequence: CDR1 MDHEN, CDR2 SYDVKM. The CDR3 is made up of 13 amino acids. Trimming took off 5 bases at V and 7 bases at J, with 14 bases between the two ends. CDR3 protein: CASSPPFPRTQYF. CDR3 nucleotide sequence: TGTGCCAGCAGTCCCCCGTTTCCAAGGACCCAGTACTTC.

V usage is TRBV19 and J usage is TRBJ2-5, with 12 bases identical to TRBD2. J was trimmed by 0 bases and V by 4 bases; bases with no gene match: 9. CDR1 and CDR2 from the germline V gene are LNHDA and SQIVND (reference sequence). The CDR3 covers 18 residues. The CDR3 bases are TGTGCCAGTAGTAAGAGACTAGCGGGAGTCATGTACCAAGAGACCCAGTACTTC. It encodes CASSKRLAGVMYQETQYF.

CDR3: CASSPWAGKHEQFF. As DNA, the CDR3 is TGTGCCAGCAGCCCCTGGGCAGGGAAGCATGAGCAGTTCTTC. The rearrangement links TRBV28 to TRBJ2-1; maybe TRBD1 (5 bases). From germline, CDR1 is MDHEN and CDR2 SYDVKM. V gave up 6 bases and J gave up 8 bases, with 17 bases separating them. CDR3 length: 14 amino acids.

The V and J genes are TRBV19 and TRBJ1-1; 7 bases fit TRBD1. V lost 5 bases and J lost 9; bases outside the gene matches: 6. Germline CDR1 LNHDA, CDR2 SQIVND (reference sequence). The CDR3 is 12 residues long. CDR3 nucleotides: TGTGCCAGTAGTGCCCGACAGGGTAAAGCTTTCTTT. This gives the protein CASSARQGKAFF. The full variable domain, in which reference TRBV19 and TRBJ1-1 provide the parts outside the CDR3, is DGGITQSPKYLFRKEGQNVTLSCEQNLNHDAMYWYRQDPGQGLRLIYYSQIVNDFQKGDIAEGYSVSREKKESFPLTVTSAQKNPTAFYLCASSARQGKAFFGQGTRLTVV.

The genes are TRBV7-2 and TRBJ2-3, with D perhaps TRBD2 (5 bases). The germline CDR1 and CDR2 sequences are SGHTA and FQGNSA. CDR3 length: 14 residues. V dropped 1 base and J dropped 3 bases, with 8 bases sitting between them. CDR3 sequence: CASSLGLATDTQYF. DNA for the CDR3: TGTGCCAGCAGCTTAGGTCTAGCTACAGATACGCAGTATTTT.

The CDR3 loop is CASSLVALLYEQYF. The CDR3 bases are TGTGCCAGCAGCCTTGTAGCTCTCTTGTACGAGCAGTACTTC. This chain joins TRBV6-5 and TRBJ2-7, with D unresolved. V lost 6 bases to trimming and J lost 4 bases, with 16 bases between them. The CDR3 length is 14 residues. Germline CDR1 is MNHEY and CDR2 is SVGAGI.

This chain joins TRBV5-4 and TRBJ1-1; 7 bases are a match to TRBD1. Losses at the gene ends were 3 bases for V and 1 base for J; bases not matched to a gene: 6. This CDR3 spans 15 amino acids. Germline V gene data show CDR1 as SGHNT and CDR2 as YYREEE (reference sequence). In DNA, the CDR3 is TGTGCCAGCAGCTCACCCGACAGGGCGAACACTGAAGCTTTCTTT. Translating gives CASSSPDRANTEAFF.

This clone was seen once. This chain uses TRBV6-5 with TRBJ2-7, with 16 nucleotides matching TRBD2. The germline V gene has CDR1 MNHEY and CDR2 SVGAGI. With 7 bases clipped from V and 6 bases from J, the junction kept 6 bases outside the gene matches. The CDR3 is 15 residues long. The CDR3: CASTSGLAGGIEQYF. The CDR3 coding sequence is TGTGCCAGCACCTCGGGACTAGCGGGAGGGATCGAGCAGTACTTC.

The chain employs TRBV4-2 and TRBJ2-3; 10 bases agree with TRBD2. The junction had 3 bases not matched to a gene; V was cut back by 4 bases and J by 2 bases. Germline V CDR1 and CDR2: LGHNA, YNFKEQ. The CDR3 runs 15 residues. The CDR3 loop reads CASSPSGRNTDTQYF. DNA of the CDR3: TGTGCCAGCAGCCCTAGCGGGAGAAACACAGATACGCAGTATTTT.

Written as DNA, the CDR3 is TGCGCCAGCAGCCAAGATATAGCGGGACTGAGCACAGATACGCAGTATTTT. Its protein is CASSQDIAGLSTDTQYF. J is TRBJ2-3 and V is TRBV4-1; TRBD2 agrees at 8 bases. The CDR3 has 17 amino acids. Germline V gene lookup returns CDR1 MGHRA and CDR2 YSYEKL. The junction had 5 bases not matched to a gene; V was cut back by 0 bases and J by 0 bases.

The chain has TRBV28 and TRBJ2-5; 11 bases fit TRBD2. V lost 5 bases to trimming and J lost 2 bases; unmatched junction nucleotides: 13. Per the germline V gene, CDR1 is MDHEN and CDR2 is SYDVKM. The CDR3 sequence is 18 residues long. CDR3 loop: CASSLSMGTSGSQETQYF. The CDR3 DNA sequence: TGTGCCAGCAGTCTCTCCATGGGGACTAGCGGATCGCAAGAGACCCAGTACTTC.

The rearrangement links TRBV28 to TRBJ2-1; the match to TRBD1 covers 7 bases. Per the germline V gene, CDR1 is MDHEN and CDR2 is SYDVKM. V was clipped by 3 bases and J by 1 base; unmatched bases: 3. This CDR3 contains 15 residues. The DNA for the CDR3 is TGTGCCAGCAGTTTTCCACAGGGGTCCTACAATGAGCAGTTCTTC. Translating gives CASSFPQGSYNEQFF.

The rearrangement joins TRBV7-9 to TRBJ2-6; TRBD1 matches 7 bases. The CDR3 runs to 15 residues. Losses at the gene ends were 5 bases for V and 2 bases for J; bases not matched to a gene: 3. Germline V gene lookup returns CDR1 SEHNR and CDR2 FQNEAQ (reference sequence). The CDR3 protein is CASSDRVAGANVLTF. The CDR3 region has the DNA TGTGCCAGCAGCGACAGGGTGGCTGGGGCCAACGTCCTGACTTTC. The variable domain in full, completed from reference TRBV7-9 and TRBJ2-6, reads DTGVSQNPRHKITKRGQNVTFRCDPISEHNRLYWYRQTLGQGPEFLTYFQNEAQLEKSRLLSDRFSAERPKGSFSTLEIQRTEQGDSAMYLCASSDRVAGANVLTFGAGSRLTVL.

V usage is TRBV5-5 and J usage is TRBJ1-5; D remains ambiguous. With 2 bases removed from V and 2 bases from J, the gap between germline ends came to 8 bases. Per the germline V gene, CDR1 is SGHKS and CDR2 is YYEKEE (reference sequence). This CDR3 comprises 14 residues. CDR3 protein: CASSLVWGNQPQHF. CDR3 sequence (DNA): TGTGCCAGCAGCTTAGTCTGGGGCAATCAGCCCCAGCATTTT.

The chain employs TRBV11-2 and TRBJ2-2; tentatively, D is TRBD1 (6 bases). The CDR3 is 15 residues long. V dropped 0 bases and J dropped 8 bases, with 13 bases sitting between them. Germline loops: CDR1 SGHAT, CDR2 FQNNGV. CDR3 region: CASSLDRRGGGELFF. For the CDR3, the DNA is TGTGCCAGCAGCTTAGACCGCAGGGGCGGTGGGGAGCTGTTTTTT.

This chain connects TRBV5-8 to TRBJ2-7; D gene uncertain. The ends were cut back, 4 bases at V and 1 base at J, with 3 bases in the middle. The CDR3 covers 11 residues. Germline V gene sequence: CDR1 SGHTS, CDR2 YDEGEE. The CDR3 DNA reads TGTGCCAGCAGCCCGTCCTACGAGCAGTACTTC. Translation: CASSPSYEQYF. The complete variable domain, with remaining parts taken from reference TRBV5-8 and TRBJ2-7, reads EAGVTQSPTHLIKTRGQQATLRCSPISGHTSVYWYQQALGLGLQFLLWYDEGEERNRGNFPPRFSGRQFPNYSSELNVNALELEDSALYLCASSPSYEQYFGPGTRLTVT.

This clone was detected only a few times. V gene TRBV5-4 combines with J gene TRBJ2-5, with D possibly TRBD2 on 5 matching bases. Germline values: CDR1 SGHNT, CDR2 YYREEE (reference sequence). The length of the CDR3 is 15 residues. Trimming cost V 0 bases and J 2 bases, with 11 bases left between them. CDR3 nucleotides: TGTGCCAGCAGCTTGGCCGAGAGAGGGCAAGAGACCCAGTACTTC. Translation: CASSLAERGQETQYF.

The chain employs TRBV2 and TRBJ2-7; no firm D call. The germline V gene encodes CDR1 SNHLY and CDR2 FYNNEI. Trimming left V 4 bases short and J 0 bases short, with 1 base between. The CDR3 totals 11 residues. The CDR3 sequence is CASSGSYEQYF. Here the CDR3 DNA reads TGTGCCAGCAGTGGCTCCTACGAGCAGTACTTC.

The chain is built from TRBV27 and TRBJ1-2; possibly TRBD1 for D (6 bases). The germline V gene has CDR1 MNHEY and CDR2 SMNVEV (reference sequence). There are 17 residues in the CDR3. V lost 5 bases and J 1 base, leaving 20 bases between the germline ends. The chain's CDR3 is CASSKTRGGPYNYGYTF. CDR3 nucleotide sequence: TGTGCCAGCAGTAAAACTAGGGGGGGGCCGTATAACTATGGCTACACCTTC.

The chain is built from TRBV7-2 and TRBJ1-5, with TRBD1 matching over 7 bases. The CDR3 totals 15 residues. Germline values: CDR1 SGHTA, CDR2 FQGNSA. The ends lost 0 bases at V and 2 bases at J; junction bases unmatched: 1. The CDR3 coding sequence is TGTGCCAGCAGCTTAGCTACAGGGGGCAATCAGCCCCAGCATTTT. As protein: CASSLATGGNQPQHF.

The chain has TRBV6-5 and TRBJ1-1; the match to TRBD1 covers 8 bases. This CDR3 contains 16 residues. CDR1 is MNHEY and CDR2 is SVGAGI in the germline V gene. Trimming cost V 4 bases and J 0 bases; bases outside gene matches: 7. CDR3 residues: CASSSGQGWVNTEAFF. The CDR3 bases are TGTGCCAGCAGTTCCGGACAGGGTTGGGTGAACACTGAAGCTTTCTTT.